The 2 T cell receptor beta chains in this list originate from one sample, sequenced in a study of blood T cell repertoires in COVID-19. Only in-frame clones appear in the TCRdb table, and some are missing; sequencing was by immunoSEQ multiplex PCR. The data contain about 160,000 clones, roughly 80% of them singletons. The sample taken for sequencing was peripheral blood. These receptors were obtained from a woman aged 40-49 years with COVID-19, enrolled during active disease.

In DNA, the CDR3 is TGTGCCAGTAGTATAAGCCCGAGCTCCTACAATGAGCAGTTCTTC. This encodes CASSISPSSYNEQFF. The chain carries TRBV19 and TRBJ2-1; no reliable D call. Trimming left V 2 bases short and J 0 bases short, with 8 bases between. The CDR3 is made up of 15 amino acids. The germline CDR1 and CDR2 sequences are LNHDA and SQIVND (reference sequence).

The chain recombines TRBV6-5 with TRBJ1-1; no firm D call. There are 13 residues in the CDR3. Per germline, CDR1 MNHEY and CDR2 SVGAGI. The ends were cut back, 7 bases at V and 3 bases at J, with 12 bases in the middle. The CDR3 region is CASIKGLHTEAFF. Written as DNA, the CDR3 is TGTGCCAGCATCAAAGGACTTCACACTGAAGCTTTCTTT.